The 10 T cell receptor beta chains below were found in one sample sequenced in a study of cytomegalovirus exposure and HLA in healthy donors. In the PCR, 60 Vbeta and 13 Jbeta primers were used. Measured with immunoSEQ multiplex PCR; TCRdb has only the in-frame clones, and not every one. This sample's table has 60,000 to 85,000 clones. The sequencing sample was made of PBMCs. The receptors originated from a man between 45 and 60 years old in good health and CMV-seropositive.

The chain carries TRBV5-1 and TRBJ2-2; 10 bases are shared with TRBD1. The germline CDR1 and CDR2 sequences are SGHRS and YFSETQ. The CDR3 length is 17 residues. With V trimmed by 1 base and J by 4 bases, 7 bases remained unmatched. The CDR3 DNA reads as TGCGCCAGCAGCTTGCGACAGGGGGCGAGAGGCACCGGGGAGCTGTTTTTT. Translation: CASSLRQGARGTGELFF.

The rearrangement uses TRBV4-1 and TRBJ2-3, with 10 bases identical to TRBD2. Germline V CDR1 and CDR2: MGHRA, YSYEKL. CDR3 length: 18 residues. V shed 0 bases and J 5 bases; nucleotides not matched to a gene: 11. CDR3 in amino acids: CASSQEYSAGGRGDTQYF. Here the CDR3 DNA reads TGCGCCAGCAGCCAAGAGTACTCAGCGGGGGGGAGGGGAGATACGCAGTATTTT.

The chain uses TRBV5-1 and TRBJ1-4; D remains unclear. The germline CDR1 and CDR2 sequences are SGHRS and YFSETQ. V shed 3 bases and J shed 7 bases, with 13 bases lying between them. The CDR3 is 14 amino acids. The CDR3 here is CASSSEGAGEKLFF. In nucleotides, the CDR3 is TGCGCCAGCAGCTCGGAGGGCGCCGGTGAAAAACTGTTTTTT.

V is TRBV5-1 and J is TRBJ2-1, with TRBD1 identical over 11 bases. The CDR3 consists of 15 residues. The J segment lost 6 bases and the V segment lost 2 bases, leaving 4 bases of the junction unmatched. In germline, CDR1 is SGHRS, CDR2 YFSETQ. CDR3 DNA: TGCGCCAGCAGCTTACCCGGGACAGGGGGCAATGAGCAGTTCTTC. This sequence encodes CASSLPGTGGNEQFF.

The CDR3 sequence: CASSLEPRVSYEQYF. As DNA, the CDR3 is TGTGCCAGCAGCTTGGAGCCTCGGGTCTCCTACGAGCAGTACTTC. This chain joins TRBV5-4 and TRBJ2-7, with unresolved D. CDR1 is SGHNT, CDR2 YYREEE, per germline (reference sequence). V lost 0 bases to trimming and J lost 0 bases, with 10 bases between them. The CDR3 loop spans 15 amino acids.

This chain's CDR3 is CASSSPGGTEAFF. CDR3 bases: TGTGCCAGCAGCTCCCCGGGGGGCACTGAAGCTTTCTTT. The rearrangement joins TRBV5-6 to TRBJ1-1; D possibly corresponds to TRBD1 (5 bases). The germline gives CDR1 SGHDT, CDR2 YYEEEE. The CDR3 covers 13 residues. V lost 3 bases to trimming and J lost 4 bases, with 10 bases between them. Supplemented by reference TRBV5-6 and TRBJ1-1, the full variable domain reads DAGVTQSPTHLIKTRGQQVTLRCSPKSGHDTVSWYQQALGQGPQFIFQYYEEEERQRGNFPDRFSGHQFPNYSSELNVNALLLGDSALYLCASSSPGGTEAFFGQGTRLTVV.

The chain carries TRBV7-9 and TRBJ1-5; D unresolved. This CDR3 is 13 amino acids long. The germline CDR1 and CDR2 sequences are SEHNR and FQNEAQ (reference sequence). V lost 5 bases to trimming and J lost 5 bases, with 10 bases between them. The CDR3 here is CASSPAAHQPQHF. CDR3 bases: TGTGCCAGCAGCCCCGCGGCACATCAGCCCCAGCATTTT.

The chain carries TRBV5-1 and TRBJ2-1, with 8 bases identical to TRBD2. Germline V gene sequence: CDR1 SGHRS, CDR2 YFSETQ. The CDR3 sequence is 15 residues long. The trim removed 7 bases at V and 3 bases at J, leaving 9 bases unmatched. The CDR3 loop reads CASSELADLYNEQFF. DNA for the CDR3: TGCGCCAGCTCGGAACTAGCGGACCTCTACAATGAGCAGTTCTTC.

The genes are TRBV5-6 and TRBJ2-3, with TRBD1 matching 7 bases. Germline V lookup: CDR1 SGHDT, CDR2 YYEEEE. V was pared by 1 base and J by 3 bases, with 5 bases of the junction left unmatched. The CDR3 spans 15 residues. Here the CDR3 reads CASSLTGVMTDTQYF. The DNA for the CDR3 is TGTGCCAGCAGCTTGACAGGGGTCATGACAGATACGCAGTATTTT. The whole variable domain, remainder taken from reference TRBV5-6 and TRBJ2-3, is DAGVTQSPTHLIKTRGQQVTLRCSPKSGHDTVSWYQQALGQGPQFIFQYYEEEERQRGNFPDRFSGHQFPNYSSELNVNALLLGDSALYLCASSLTGVMTDTQYFGPGTRLTVL.

The chain links TRBV4-1 to TRBJ1-6, with a tentative D call TRBD1 (6 bases). Germline CDR1 and CDR2: MGHRA and YSYEKL. CDR3 length: 16 amino acids. The germline V and J ends were trimmed by 2 bases and 7 bases, with 15 bases remaining between them. The CDR3 loop reads CASSQWIGDINSPLHF. The CDR3 DNA sequence: TGCGCCAGCAGCCAATGGATAGGGGACATAAATTCACCCCTCCACTTT.